This T cell receptor (beta chain) was identified during a study of human T cells and chemical hapten exposure. The sample holds many counts of this clonotype. Regarding time point: healthy volunteer bleed at 2 weeks. Unseparated into fractions, whole blood served as the source from which total RNA was extracted. The CDR3 length is 16 residues. Per the germline V gene, CDR1 is ENHRY and CDR2 is SYGVKD. The V and J ends lost 6 bases and 5 bases, in that order; junction bases with no gene match: 8. In the authors' workflow: Counts of TCRs in each sample centred on a median of around 100,000 and extended from roughly 25,000 to 750,000. TCRdb re-analysed the RACE reads in MiXCR, keeping a single row per CDR3 protein. These V and J calls derive from TCRdb rather than the authors' analysis. Altogether some 46,000 distinct CDR3 sequences are present, about 3.9% being singletons, with the ten largest covering about 1.5%.

The rearrangement uses TRBV10-3 and TRBJ2-1; 12 nucleotides match TRBD2. Sequenced: whole blood. The source of this sequence is a female donor in good health. Some clones in this sample may be carry-over from other donors' samples. The CDR3 DNA follows: TGTGCCATCAGCGCACCGGGACTAGCGGGCCACAATGAGCAGTTCTTC. Encoded protein: CAISAPGLAGHNEQFF.